This T cell receptor (beta chain) came from a study of T cell responses to AZD1222 COVID-19 vaccine. At the level of the study: Analysis merged second doses at about 4 or about 12 weeks. Whole-study findings and limits: There were vaccine-associated CD4 TCRs across spike, dominant at 160-218 and 743-854.

Sequencing was performed with immunoSEQ multiplex PCR; in TCRdb, only in-frame clones are kept and a portion is missing. Here the sample spans 130,000 to 150,000 clones, less than 95% being singletons. About this clone: What it recognizes is unknown.

Trimming at V came to 5 bases and at J to 7 bases, leaving 8 bases not matched to a gene. This CDR3 contains 13 residues. CDR1 is SGHDT, CDR2 YYEEEE, per germline. The sequencing here drew on peripheral blood, taken on day 0 of AZD1222 vaccination. This receptor was taken from an adult in good health. This sequence joins TRBV5-6 and TRBJ1-2, with TRBD1 identical over 7 bases. CDR3 bases: TGTGCCAGCAGACGCGGACAGGACGGTGGCTACACCTTC. Translating it yields CASRRGQDGGYTF. The whole variable domain, filled in from reference TRBV5-6 and TRBJ1-2, reads DAGVTQSPTHLIKTRGQQVTLRCSPKSGHDTVSWYQQALGQGPQFIFQYYEEEERQRGNFPDRFSGHQFPNYSSELNVNALLLGDSALYLCASRRGQDGGYTFGSGTRLTVV.